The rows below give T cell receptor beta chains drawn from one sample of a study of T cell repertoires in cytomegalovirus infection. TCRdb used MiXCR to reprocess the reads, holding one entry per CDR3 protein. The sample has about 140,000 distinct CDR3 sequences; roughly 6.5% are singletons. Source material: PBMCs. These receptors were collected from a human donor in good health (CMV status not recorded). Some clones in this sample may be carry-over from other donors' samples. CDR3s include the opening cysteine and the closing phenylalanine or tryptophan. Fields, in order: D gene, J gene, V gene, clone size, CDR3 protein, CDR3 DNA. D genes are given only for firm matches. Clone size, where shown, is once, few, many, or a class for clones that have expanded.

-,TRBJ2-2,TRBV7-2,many,CASSPKTALELFF,TGTGCCAGCAGCCCCAAGACAGCCCTGGAGCTGTTTTTT
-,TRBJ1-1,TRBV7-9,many,CASSLATIGGAEAFF,TGTGCCAGCAGCTTAGCGACGATCGGAGGGGCTGAAGCTTTCTTT
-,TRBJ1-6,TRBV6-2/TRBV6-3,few,CASSYSNTGRYNSPLHF,TGTGCCAGCAGTTACTCGAATACGGGACGGTATAATTCACCCCTCCACTTT
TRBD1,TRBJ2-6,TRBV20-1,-,CSAAPGQSSGANVLTF,TGCAGTGCTGCACCGGGACAGAGCTCTGGGGCCAACGTCCTGACTTTC
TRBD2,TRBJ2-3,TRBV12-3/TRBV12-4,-,CASSLLGLATTDTQYF,TGTGCCAGCAGTCTTCTGGGACTAGCGACCACAGATACGCAGTATTTT
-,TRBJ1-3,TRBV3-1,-,CASSPPGTAGNTIYF,TGTGCCAGCAGCCCACCGGGGACGGCTGGAAACACCATATATTTT
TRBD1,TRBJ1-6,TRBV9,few,CASSPPRVGTGNSPLHF,TGTGCCAGCAGCCCACCGCGGGTTGGGACAGGGAATTCACCCCTCCACTTT
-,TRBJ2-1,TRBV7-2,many,CASSLVSLSAYNEQFF,TGTGCCAGCAGCTTAGTATCACTGAGCGCCTACAATGAGCAGTTCTTC
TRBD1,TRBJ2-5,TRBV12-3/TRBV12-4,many,CASRRAPGQKETQYF,TGTGCCAGCAGACGTGCCCCGGGACAGAAAGAGACCCAGTACTTC
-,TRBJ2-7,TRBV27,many,CASSLWSLERYEQYF,TGTGCCAGCAGTTTATGGAGTTTGGAGAGGTACGAGCAGTACTTC
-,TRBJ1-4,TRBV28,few,CASSSYRGERDEKLFF,TGTGCCAGCAGTTCGTATCGTGGGGAGAGGGATGAAAAACTGTTTTTT
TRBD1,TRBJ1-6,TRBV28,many,CASRGQGLWGSPLHF,TGTGCCAGCAGGGGACAGGGGCTGTGGGGTTCACCCCTCCACTTT
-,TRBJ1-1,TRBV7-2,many,CASSLGSQVETVKAFF,TGTGCCAGCAGCTTAGGATCGCAGGTTGAAACGGTGAAAGCTTTCTTT
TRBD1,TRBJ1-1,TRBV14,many,CASSPRLGTGFRVRNTEAFF,TGTGCCAGCAGTCCCCGCCTAGGGACAGGGTTTAGAGTGCGGAACACTGAAGCTTTCTTT
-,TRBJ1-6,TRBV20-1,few,CSAREDPTRPLHF,TGCAGTGCTAGAGAGGACCCTACCAGACCCCTCCACTTT
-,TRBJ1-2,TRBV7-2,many,CASRGGLPPIQYGYTF,TGTGCCAGCAGGGGAGGCCTACCCCCGATTCAATATGGCTACACCTTC
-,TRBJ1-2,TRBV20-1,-,CSAKPGNTF,TGCAGTGCTAAGCCGGGAAACACCTTC
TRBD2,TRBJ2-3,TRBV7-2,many,CASSAVGTSGGSGTDTQYF,TGTGCCAGCAGCGCCGTGGGGACTAGCGGCGGTTCTGGCACAGATACGCAGTATTTT
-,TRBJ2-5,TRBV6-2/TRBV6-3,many,CASSPRGGQEETQYF,TGTGCCAGCAGTCCCCGTGGCGGCCAGGAAGAGACCCAGTACTTC
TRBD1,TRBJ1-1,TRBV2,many,CASMTGGNTEAFF,TGTGCCAGCATGACAGGGGGGAACACTGAAGCTTTCTTT
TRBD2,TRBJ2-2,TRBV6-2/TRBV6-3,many,CASIRAGGVTGELFF,TGTGCCAGCATCAGAGCGGGGGGTGTCACCGGGGAGCTGTTTTTT
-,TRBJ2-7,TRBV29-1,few,CSVVEPPAYEQYF,TGCAGCGTTGTAGAGCCACCAGCCTACGAGCAGTACTTC
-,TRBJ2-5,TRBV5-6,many,CASSYTYQETQYF,TGTGCCAGCAGCTACACGTACCAAGAGACCCAGTACTTC
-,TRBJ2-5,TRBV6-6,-,CASSYRGLGQETQYF,TGTGCCAGCAGTTACCGGGGCCTCGGGCAAGAGACCCAGTACTTC
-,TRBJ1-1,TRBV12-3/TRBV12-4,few,CASSFLTGKNTEAFF,TGTGCCAGCAGTTTCCTCACAGGAAAAAACACTGAAGCTTTCTTT
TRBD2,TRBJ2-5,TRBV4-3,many,CASSQDYSGGAETQYF,TGCGCCAGCAGCCAAGATTACAGCGGGGGGGCGGAGACCCAGTACTTC
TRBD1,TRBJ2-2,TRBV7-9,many,CASSPRQGQYTGELFF,TGTGCCAGCAGCCCTAGACAGGGGCAGTACACCGGGGAGCTGTTTTTT
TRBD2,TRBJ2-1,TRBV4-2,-,CASSQETSDEQFF,TGTGCCAGCAGCCAGGAAACTAGCGATGAGCAGTTCTTC
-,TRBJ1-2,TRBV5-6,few,CASSPQVGGYTF,TGTGCCAGCAGCCCCCAGGTCGGTGGCTACACCTTC
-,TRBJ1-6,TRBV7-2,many,CASSLRQLNSPLHF,TGTGCCAGCAGCTTAAGACAGCTTAATTCACCCCTCCACTTT
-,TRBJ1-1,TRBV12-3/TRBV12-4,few,CASRVGTAEAFF,TGTGCCAGCAGGGTCGGGACGGCTGAAGCTTTCTTT
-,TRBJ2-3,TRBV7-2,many,CASSLGSSVGTDTQYF,TGTGCCAGCAGCTTAGGGTCTAGCGTCGGCACAGATACGCAGTATTTT
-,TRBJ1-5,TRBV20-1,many,CSARAGTGGEPQHF,TGCAGTGCTAGAGCCGGGACTGGGGGAGAGCCCCAGCATTTT
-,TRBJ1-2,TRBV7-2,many,CASSLAQGGYTF,TGTGCCAGCAGCTTGGCCCAGGGAGGCTACACCTTC
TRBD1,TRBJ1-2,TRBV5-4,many,CASSPRTGWHYGYTF,TGTGCCAGCAGCCCGCGGACAGGGTGGCACTATGGCTACACCTTC
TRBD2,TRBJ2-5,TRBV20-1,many,CSATGLAGETQYF,TGCAGTGCTACGGGACTAGCGGGAGAGACCCAGTACTTC
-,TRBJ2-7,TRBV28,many,CASSYPGISDEQYF,TGTGCCAGCAGTTACCCAGGGATCTCGGACGAGCAGTACTTC
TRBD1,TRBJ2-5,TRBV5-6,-,CASSLARGQQETQYF,TGTGCCAGCAGCTTGGCCCGGGGACAGCAAGAGACCCAGTACTTC
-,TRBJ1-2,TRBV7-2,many,CASTLGDTFYGYTF,TGTGCCAGCACCCTAGGGGACACCTTCTATGGCTACACCTTC
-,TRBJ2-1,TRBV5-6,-,CASSLHPGAVEQFF,TGTGCCAGCAGCTTGCACCCGGGGGCCGTTGAGCAGTTCTTC
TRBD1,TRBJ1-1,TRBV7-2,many,CASSLTGGEGEAFF,TGTGCCAGCAGCTTGACAGGGGGCGAGGGTGAAGCTTTCTTT
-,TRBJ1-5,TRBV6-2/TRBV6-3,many,CASRTPRGNQPQHF,TGTGCCAGCAGGACCCCGAGGGGCAATCAGCCCCAGCATTTT
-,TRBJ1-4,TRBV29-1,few,CSARQASEKLFF,TGCAGTGCCAGACAGGCTTCTGAAAAACTGTTTTTT
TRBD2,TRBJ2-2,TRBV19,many,CASHLRGLASNTGELFF,TGTGCCAGCCACCTACGGGGACTAGCCTCGAACACCGGGGAGCTGTTTTTT
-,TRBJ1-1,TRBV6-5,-,CASSYSLRLGTEAFF,TGTGCCAGCAGTTACTCGTTGCGCTTAGGCACTGAAGCTTTCTTT
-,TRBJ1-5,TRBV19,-,CASSMPAENSNQPQHF,TGTGCCAGTAGTATGCCGGCCGAGAACAGCAATCAGCCCCAGCATTTT
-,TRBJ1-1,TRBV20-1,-,CSAGSRRGTEAFF,TGCAGTGCCGGGTCCCGTCGGGGGACTGAAGCGTTCTTT
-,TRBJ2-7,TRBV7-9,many,CASSPRVAKPSSYEQYF,TGTGCCAGCAGCCCCAGGGTGGCCAAACCAAGCTCCTACGAGCAGTACTTC
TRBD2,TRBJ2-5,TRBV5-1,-,CASSFRSGGSQETQYF,TGCGCCAGCAGCTTCCGTAGCGGGGGGTCCCAAGAGACCCAGTACTTC
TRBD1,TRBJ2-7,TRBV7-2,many,CASSSSLQGYEQYF,TGTGCCAGCAGCTCGAGCCTACAGGGGTACGAGCAGTACTTC
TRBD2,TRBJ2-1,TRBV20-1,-,CSARPRRGEGHEQFF,TGCAGTGCTAGACCGAGGCGGGGGGAGGGTCATGAGCAGTTCTTC
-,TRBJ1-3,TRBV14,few,CASSVAAFRTIYF,TGTGCCAGCAGCGTGGCGGCATTCCGCACCATATATTTT
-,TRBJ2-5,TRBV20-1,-,CSAREQAGTGETQYF,TGCAGTGCTAGAGAGCAGGCGGGGACGGGAGAGACCCAGTACTTC